This passage covers 17 T cell receptor beta chains from one sample sequenced in a study of human T cells and chemical hapten exposure. Noted time point: pre-sensitization, week 0. Treatment denoted: therapeutic diphenylcyclopropenone sensitization with weekly scalp DPC. TCRdb processed the RACE reads anew with MiXCR; each CDR3 protein has one entry. The sample has under 300,000 distinct CDR3 sequences; around 7.7% are singletons. The sample here was whole blood, taken in connection with sensitization to the hapten diphenylcyclopropenone (DPC). These receptors originate from a man aged 18 to 35 with alopecia areata. Some clones in this sample may be carry-over from other donors' samples.

The J gene is TRBJ2-1, the V gene TRBV12-3 or TRBV12-4, with D perhaps TRBD1 (6 bases). V lost 2 bases and J lost 10, with 18 bases in between. This CDR3 is built from 15 residues. CDR3 sequence: CASSLRGTKPIEQFF. The CDR3 coding sequence is TGTGCCAGCAGTTTAAGGGGGACAAAGCCAATAGAGCAGTTCTTC.

The gene calls are TRBV6-2 or TRBV6-3 and TRBJ2-6; D may be TRBD1 or TRBD2 (5 bases each). V dropped 5 bases and J dropped 0 bases, with 11 bases sitting between them. Germline CDR1 is MNHEY and CDR2 is SVGEGT. This CDR3 is built from 16 residues. CDR3: CASSGTALSGANVLTF. In DNA, the CDR3 is TGTGCCAGCAGTGGGACGGCCCTCTCTGGGGCCAACGTCCTGACTTTC.

V and J are TRBV29-1 and TRBJ1-1; 10 nucleotides align to TRBD1. V shed 3 bases and J 6 bases; nucleotides not matched to a gene: 4. The CDR3 loop spans 13 amino acids. CDR1 is SQVTM, CDR2 ANQGSEA, per germline. Here the CDR3 DNA reads TGCAGCGTTGAGCAGGGACAGGGGCCTGAAGCTTTCTTT. This encodes CSVEQGQGPEAFF. The entire variable domain, with the rest obtained from reference TRBV29-1 and TRBJ1-1, is as follows: SAVISQKPSRDICQRGTSLTIQCQVDSQVTMMFWYRQQPGQSLTLIATANQGSEATYESGFVIDKFPISRPNLTFSTLTVSNMSPEDSSIYLCSVEQGQGPEAFFGQGTRLTVV.

This chain connects TRBV3-1 to TRBJ2-1, with D unclear. In germline, CDR1 is LGHDT, CDR2 YNNKEL (reference sequence). This CDR3 has 12 amino acids. V was shortened by 6 bases and J by 10 bases, with 13 bases between the two germline ends. CDR3 in amino acids: CASSPFKGEQFF. DNA for the CDR3: TGTGCCAGCAGTCCTTTCAAAGGAGAGCAGTTCTTC.

The chain has TRBV20-1 and TRBJ1-2; 9 bases align to TRBD1. The V gene's germline CDR1 is DFQATT and CDR2 SNEGSKA (reference sequence). CDR3 length: 13 residues. V lost 2 bases to trimming and J lost 8 bases; unmatched junction nucleotides: 6. The CDR3 spells CSARNTGGGGYTF. As DNA, the CDR3 is TGCAGTGCTAGAAATACAGGGGGCGGAGGCTACACCTTC.

The rearrangement uses TRBV24-1 and TRBJ2-7; D perhaps matches TRBD2 (5 bases). Germline CDR1 is KGHDR and CDR2 is SFDVKD. V was cut by 3 bases and J by 6 bases, with 8 bases left in between. This CDR3 has 12 amino acids. The CDR3 protein is CATSDPRGEQYF. CDR3 nucleotides: TGTGCCACCAGTGATCCCCGGGGCGAGCAGTACTTC.

Many counts were recorded for this clonotype. The chain recombines TRBV7-2 with TRBJ1-4; TRBD1 might be the D (6 bases). The ends were cut back, 7 bases at V and 8 bases at J, with 20 bases in the middle. The CDR3 extends over 15 amino acids. Germline assignment: CDR1 SGHTA and CDR2 FQGNSA. The CDR3 region is CASKGGGAGLEKLFF. CDR3 coding DNA: TGTGCCAGCAAAGGGGGAGGGGCCGGTTTGGAAAAACTGTTTTTT.

This clonotype was seen a handful of times. This chain uses TRBV6-2 or TRBV6-3 with TRBJ2-7; no firm D call. The CDR3 has 11 residues. Germline loops: CDR1 MNHEY, CDR2 SVGEGT. V was pared by 1 base and J by 6 bases, with 4 bases between. Here the CDR3 DNA reads TGTGCCAGCAGTTACTTGGGCGAGCAGTACGTC. This encodes CASSYLGEQYV.

The rearrangement uses TRBV7-8 and TRBJ2-5; D perhaps matches TRBD2 (5 bases). CDR1 is SGHVS, CDR2 FQNEAQ, per germline. The CDR3 has 16 amino acids. V lost 3 bases to trimming and J lost 5 bases, with 19 bases between them. The DNA for the CDR3 is TGTGCCAGCAGCTTGCTCGCGGGCCCCATGGAGGAGACCCAGTACTTC. Translating gives CASSLLAGPMEETQYF.

This clonotype was recorded only once. The chain links TRBV9 to TRBJ2-2; maybe TRBD2 (5 bases). The CDR3 has 14 amino acids. The germline CDR1 and CDR2 sequences are SGDLS and YYNGEE. V lost 7 bases to trimming and J lost 4 bases, with 14 bases between them. CDR3 region: CASGASGVTGELFF. The CDR3 region has the DNA TGTGCCAGCGGTGCTTCCGGGGTCACCGGGGAGCTGTTTTTT.

In its sample, this clonotype was seen a few times. The chain links TRBV7-2 to TRBJ1-5, with D unresolved. CDR3 length equals 14 residues. V was cut by 1 base and J by 2 bases, with 6 bases left in between. The germline V gene has CDR1 SGHTA and CDR2 FQGNSA. CDR3 loop: CASSLVIGNQPQHF. The CDR3 coding sequence is TGTGCCAGCAGCTTAGTGATAGGCAATCAGCCCCAGCATTTT.

This clonotype appeared a few times. The V and J genes are TRBV15 and TRBJ2-2, with no clear D. The CDR3 loop spans 15 amino acids. V shed 0 bases and J shed 8 bases, with 13 bases lying between them. Germline values: CDR1 LNHNV, CDR2 YYDKDF (reference sequence). CDR3: CATSRDLGKSGELFF. In DNA form, the CDR3 reads TGTGCCACCAGCAGAGATTTGGGGAAAAGTGGGGAGCTGTTTTTT.

V and J are TRBV12-3 or TRBV12-4 and TRBJ2-3; D may be TRBD1 (6 bases). CDR3 length: 14 residues. Trimming cost V 3 bases and J 2 bases, with 9 bases left between them. CDR3 sequence reads: CASSLRDNTDTQYF. The DNA for the CDR3 is TGTGCCAGCAGTTTGAGGGACAACACAGATACGCAGTATTTT.

The table lists this clonotype with a few counts. The V call is TRBV7-9, the J call TRBJ2-2; 8 bases are a match to TRBD2. The CDR3 length is 17 residues. The germline CDR1 and CDR2 sequences are SEHNR and FQNEAQ (reference sequence). J was trimmed by 0 bases and V by 5 bases; bases with no gene match: 8. CDR3 amino acids: CASSPPGGETNTGELFF. DNA of the CDR3: TGTGCCAGCAGCCCTCCGGGGGGGGAAACGAACACCGGGGAGCTGTTTTTT.

The gene calls are TRBV28 and TRBJ2-1; 7 bases line up with TRBD2. The CDR3 contains 15 residues. The germline V gene encodes CDR1 MDHEN and CDR2 SYDVKM. Unmatched junction bases numbered 6, after V lost 7 bases and J lost 0 bases. The CDR3, as DNA: TGTGCCAGCACGACCGCGGGGGACTCCTACAATGAGCAGTTCTTC. As protein: CASTTAGDSYNEQFF.

The table lists this clonotype with a few counts. This sequence joins TRBV4-2 and TRBJ2-1; tentative D call: TRBD1 (5 bases). V shed 4 bases and J shed 1 base, with 8 bases lying between them. Germline V CDR1 and CDR2: LGHNA, YNFKEQ. The CDR3 contains 14 residues. Here the CDR3 DNA reads TGTGCCAGCAGCCCGCAGGGTTCCTACAATGAGCAGTTCTTC. Amino acid sequence: CASSPQGSYNEQFF.

This clonotype was counted a few times. This chain links TRBV5-6 with TRBJ2-7, with a weak D call TRBD2 (6 bases). Germline CDR1 reads SGHDT; CDR2 reads YYEEEE. With 1 base removed from V and 6 bases from J, the gap between germline ends came to 11 bases. The length of the CDR3 is 13 residues. In nucleotides, the CDR3 is TGTGCCAGCAGCTTGTCATACGGGGGCGAGCAGTACTTC. Translation: CASSLSYGGEQYF.